The T cell receptor beta chain described here comes from a study of CD4 T cell repertoires in COVID-19 (dated by TCRdb to 2020 to 2022). Describing the broader study: To analyze cross-reactivity, CFSE-low cells were expanded with IL-2 for 9 to 10 days and then labeled again and restimulated with spike proteins from other coronaviruses. Naturally processed CD4+ T cell responses to SARS-CoV-2 spike and nucleoprotein were characterized in COVID-19-recovered individuals, and clonal composition was assessed by TCR Vbeta sequencing. Subset-level TCR Vbeta repertoire analysis of SARS-CoV-2-reactive T cells was performed in a few recovered individuals. What the research found in general, with its limitations: Several of the most expanded SARS-CoV-2-reactive clonotypes were shared between two or all three memory subsets, suggesting intraclonal diversification. Consistent with cross-reactivity, between roughly 7 and 28% of SARS-CoV-2 clonotypes also showed up in secondary cultures stimulated with SARS-CoV and/or HKU1 spike.

Relative to germline, V is 2 bases shorter and J is 5 bases shorter, with 11 bases between their ends. Sequences SGHDT (CDR1) and YYEEEE (CDR2) are obtained from the germline V gene. Spanning cysteine to phenylalanine, the CDR3 consists of 14 amino acids. Of all the DNA, just the CDR3 is kept, 42 bases in frame from base 1. The sample's time point label, decoded: sample from a COVID-19-recovered individual after infection. The donors were patients who had recovered from mild-to-severe COVID-19. Memory T cell samples that were not cultured went straight to sequencing right after ex vivo isolation. From peripheral blood mononuclear cells, the researchers isolated CD4+ total memory, central memory, effector memory and circulating T follicular helper cells. Concerning this clone: Its specific antigen is unknown. No much larger clonotype is one base removed from it; base qualities were not supplied.

Libraries were made using the immunoSEQ multiplex PCR assay. Per the authors' processing: The Chao-Jaccard similarity index and counts of shared clonotypes were used to quantify repertoire overlap between subsets. The source is immuneACCESS, and TCRdb retained only in-frame sequences with V and J called. Part of the clones is not carried over; for the studies checked, unresolved V genes explain less than half of this, and the remainder is unexplained. The V and J calls and clone size are taken from that table; D and trimming were inferred from the DNA. Present in this sample are about 75,000 clones, about 80% of which were seen just once. The ten largest clones represent 0.5% to 0.6% of the sample.

Material: CD4+ T cells from peripheral blood, obtained after recovery from COVID-19. The sequence joins TRBV5-6 to TRBJ2-4; TRBD2 might be the D gene, on 6 matching bases. This receptor was obtained from a human donor who had COVID-19. In nucleotides, the sequence is TGTGCCAGCAGCTTCTCGGGGGTGGAAAACATTCAGTACTTC. This sequence encodes CASSFSGVENIQYF.